The source of this T cell receptor beta chain is a study of T cells in tuberculosis. Whole-study context: PBMC were archived before or within 7 days of starting treatment.

Generated by immunoSEQ multiplex PCR, the TCRdb table keeps only in-frame clones and is missing some. The table records about 30,000 clones, under 95% of them present only once. Described time point: new active TB diagnosis, blood taken before or within 7 days of starting treatment. The CDR3 has 17 amino acids. The chain is built from TRBV21-1 and TRBJ2-6; the listed D gene, TRBD1, was not tested against the DNA. TRBV21-1 is reported as a pseudogene. Here the sequenced sample was PBMCs, taken at tuberculosis diagnosis. The receptor was isolated from an adult with tuberculosis. Written as DNA, the CDR3 is TGTGCCAGCAGCCTCCGCGGACAGGGGGACTGGGCCAACGTCCTGACTTTC. This encodes CASSLRGQGDWANVLTF.